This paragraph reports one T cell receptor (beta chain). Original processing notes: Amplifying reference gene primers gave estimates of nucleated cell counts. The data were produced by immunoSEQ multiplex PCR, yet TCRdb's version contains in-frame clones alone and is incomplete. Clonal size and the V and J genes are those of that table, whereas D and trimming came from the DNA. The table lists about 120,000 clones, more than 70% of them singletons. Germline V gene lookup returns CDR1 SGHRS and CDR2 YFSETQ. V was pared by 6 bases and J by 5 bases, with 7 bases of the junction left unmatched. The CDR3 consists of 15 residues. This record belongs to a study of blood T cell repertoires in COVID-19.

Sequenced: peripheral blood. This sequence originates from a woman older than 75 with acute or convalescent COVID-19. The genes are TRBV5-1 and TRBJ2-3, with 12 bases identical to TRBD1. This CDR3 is CASTPGQGAGDTQYF. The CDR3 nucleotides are TGCGCCAGCACCCCGGGACAGGGGGCAGGAGATACGCAGTATTTT. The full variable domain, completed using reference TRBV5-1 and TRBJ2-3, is KAGVTQTPRYLIKTRGQQVTLSCSPISGHRSVSWYQQTPGQGLQFLFEYFSETQRNKGNFPGRFSGRQFSNSRSEMNVSTLELGDSALYLCASTPGQGAGDTQYFGPGTRLTVL.